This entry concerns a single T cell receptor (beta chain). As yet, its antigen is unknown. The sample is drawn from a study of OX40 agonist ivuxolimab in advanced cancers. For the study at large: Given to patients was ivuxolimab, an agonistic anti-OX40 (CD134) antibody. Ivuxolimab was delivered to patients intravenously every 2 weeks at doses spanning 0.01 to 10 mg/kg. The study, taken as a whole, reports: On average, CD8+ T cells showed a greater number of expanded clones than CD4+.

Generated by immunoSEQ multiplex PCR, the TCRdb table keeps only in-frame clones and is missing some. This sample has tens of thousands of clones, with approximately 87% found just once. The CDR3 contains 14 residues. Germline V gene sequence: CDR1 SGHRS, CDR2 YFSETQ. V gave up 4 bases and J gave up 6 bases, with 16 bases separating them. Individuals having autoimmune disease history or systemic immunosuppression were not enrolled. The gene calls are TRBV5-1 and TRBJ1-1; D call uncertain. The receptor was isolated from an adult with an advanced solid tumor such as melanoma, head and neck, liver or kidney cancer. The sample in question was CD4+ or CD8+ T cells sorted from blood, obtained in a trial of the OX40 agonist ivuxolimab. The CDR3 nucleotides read TGCGCCAGCAGCCTGGGCCATGGAAACTCTGAAGCTTTCTTT. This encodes CASSLGHGNSEAFF. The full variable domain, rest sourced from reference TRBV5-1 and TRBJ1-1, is KAGVTQTPRYLIKTRGQQVTLSCSPISGHRSVSWYQQTPGQGLQFLFEYFSETQRNKGNFPGRFSGRQFSNSRSEMNVSTLELGDSALYLCASSLGHGNSEAFFGQGTRLTVV.